Shown below are 4 T cell receptor beta chains from a single sample sequenced in a study of shared clonotypes between healthy human individuals. Naive-designated CD8 cells lacked CD45RO, were positively enriched for CCR7, and omitted terminally differentiated effector memory CD45RA+ cells. TCRdb's copy holds only in-frame clones and misses some; the assay was immunoSEQ multiplex PCR. The sample contains around 2,000,000 clones, about 95% of which appear only once. Material: naive CD8+ T cells sorted from blood. Receptor source: a young man in good health.

The rearrangement joins TRBV7-9 to TRBJ2-5; D uncertain. Germline V gene data show CDR1 as SEHNR and CDR2 as FQNEAQ (reference sequence). The CDR3 loop spans 13 amino acids. The V end was cut by 1 base, the J end by 4 bases, with 7 bases between. The CDR3 region is CASSLVEVETQYF. The CDR3 DNA reads as TGTGCCAGCAGCTTAGTAGAGGTAGAGACCCAGTACTTC.

About this clone itself: This sample also contains other DNA sequences that code for the same CDR3. The chain uses TRBV9 and TRBJ2-7; tentatively, D is TRBD1 (5 bases). The CDR3 is 14 residues long. Trimming shortened V by 0 bases and J by 2 bases, and 9 bases separated the two germline ends. Per the germline V gene, CDR1 is SGDLS and CDR2 is YYNGEE. Here the CDR3 DNA reads TGTGCCAGCAGCGTAGGGCAGGGCACCTACGAGCAGTACTTC. Its translation is CASSVGQGTYEQYF.

The chain links TRBV13 to TRBJ2-1; D unclear. V lost 3 bases, J lost 7 bases, and 16 bases lay in between. Germline CDR1 PRHDT, CDR2 FYEKMQ (reference sequence). CDR3 length equals 15 residues. This CDR3 reads CASSFRISPGNEQFF. The CDR3 DNA sequence: TGTGCCAGCAGCTTCCGAATTTCCCCCGGTAATGAGCAGTTCTTC.

The genes are TRBV11-2 and TRBJ2-7; weak D call: TRBD2 (5 bases). Per the germline V gene, CDR1 is SGHAT and CDR2 is FQNNGV. V shed 7 bases and J shed 5 bases, with 12 bases lying between them. The CDR3 covers 12 residues. As DNA, the CDR3 is TGTGCCAGCACCTCGGGGAAGGACGAGCAGTACTTC. This gives the protein CASTSGKDEQYF.